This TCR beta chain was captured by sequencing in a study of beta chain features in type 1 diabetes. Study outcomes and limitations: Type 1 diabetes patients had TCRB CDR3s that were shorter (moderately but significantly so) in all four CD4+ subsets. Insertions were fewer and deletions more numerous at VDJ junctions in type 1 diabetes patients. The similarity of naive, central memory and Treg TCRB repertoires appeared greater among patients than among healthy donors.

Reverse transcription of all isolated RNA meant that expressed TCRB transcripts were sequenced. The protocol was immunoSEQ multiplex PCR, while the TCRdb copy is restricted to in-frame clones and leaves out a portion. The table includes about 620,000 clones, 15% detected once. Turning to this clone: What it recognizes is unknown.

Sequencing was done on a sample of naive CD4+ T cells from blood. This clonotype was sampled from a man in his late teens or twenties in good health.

The CDR3 region has the DNA TGTGCCAGCAGACACCTCGAGCGGGGGCCGCGGGGGGAGACCCAGTACTTC. Amino acid sequence: CASRHLERGPRGETQYF. J is TRBJ2-5 and V is TRBV7-8; 8 bases match TRBD2. The CDR3 loop spans 17 amino acids. Looked up from germline, CDR1 is SGHVS and CDR2 is FQNEAQ. V was pared by 6 bases and J by 5 bases, with 17 bases of the junction left unmatched.